Sequencing of this T cell receptor (beta chain) was carried out in a study of monozygotic twins with inflammatory bowel disease. It was approximately 3,500 ng of total RNA that each TCR library used. Incorporation of UMIs carrying a 6-nucleotide sample barcode was performed by template switching. Following a re-call of the 5' RACE reads, TCRdb has one entry per CDR3 protein and lacks DNA. In all, the sample yields about 300,000 distinct CDR3 sequences. From germline, CDR1 is SGHVS and CDR2 FNYEAQ. The CDR3 consists of 17 residues. The chain uses TRBV7-6 and TRBJ1-3; the TRBD1 assignment by TCRdb is unverifiable without DNA. This receptor was obtained from a human donor with ulcerative colitis or Crohn's disease, or a healthy co-twin of an affected twin (not recorded which). The sample taken for sequencing was blood. The CDR3 region is CASSTFPTGSTGNTIYF.